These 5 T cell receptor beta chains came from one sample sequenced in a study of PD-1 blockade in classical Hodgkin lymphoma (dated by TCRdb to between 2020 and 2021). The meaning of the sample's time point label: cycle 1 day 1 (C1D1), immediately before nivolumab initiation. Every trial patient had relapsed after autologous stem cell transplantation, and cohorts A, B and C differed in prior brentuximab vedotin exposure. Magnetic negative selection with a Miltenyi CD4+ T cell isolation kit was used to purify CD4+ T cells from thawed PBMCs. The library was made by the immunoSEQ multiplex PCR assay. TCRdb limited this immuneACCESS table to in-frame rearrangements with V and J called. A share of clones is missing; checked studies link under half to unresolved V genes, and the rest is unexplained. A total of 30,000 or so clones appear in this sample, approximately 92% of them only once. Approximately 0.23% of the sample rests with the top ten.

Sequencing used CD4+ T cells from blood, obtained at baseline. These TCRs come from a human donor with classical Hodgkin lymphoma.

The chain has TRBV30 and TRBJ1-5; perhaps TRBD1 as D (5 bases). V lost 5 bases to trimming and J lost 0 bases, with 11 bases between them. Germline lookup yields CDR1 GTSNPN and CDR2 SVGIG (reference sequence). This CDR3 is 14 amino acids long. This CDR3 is CAWGDSYSNQPQHF. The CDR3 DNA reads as TGTGCCTGGGGAGACAGCTATAGCAATCAGCCCCAGCATTTT.

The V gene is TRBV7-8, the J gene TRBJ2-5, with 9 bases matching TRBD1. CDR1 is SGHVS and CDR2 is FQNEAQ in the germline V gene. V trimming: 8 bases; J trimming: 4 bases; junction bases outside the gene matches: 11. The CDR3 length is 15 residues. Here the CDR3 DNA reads TGTGCCAGCCGAAAACCCGGGACAGGGCCAGAGACCCAGTACTTC. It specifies CASRKPGTGPETQYF.

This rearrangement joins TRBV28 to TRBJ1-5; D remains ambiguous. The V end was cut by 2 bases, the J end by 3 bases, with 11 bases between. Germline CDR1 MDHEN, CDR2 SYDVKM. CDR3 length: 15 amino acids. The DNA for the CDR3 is TGTGCCAGCAGTTTAGGTACAGTAATCAATCAGCCCCAGCATTTT. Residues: CASSLGTVINQPQHF.

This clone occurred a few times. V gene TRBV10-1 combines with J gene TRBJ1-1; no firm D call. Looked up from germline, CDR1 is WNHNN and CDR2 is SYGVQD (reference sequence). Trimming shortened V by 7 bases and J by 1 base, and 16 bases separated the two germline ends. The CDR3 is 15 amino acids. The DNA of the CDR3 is TGCGCCAGCAATGTTAGAGGAAGTGAGAACACTGAAGCTTTCTTT. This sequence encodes CASNVRGSENTEAFF.

CDR3 sequence (DNA): TGTGCCAGCAGCCAAGAAGTAAGGGGGGCCAATGAGCAGTTCTTC. It yields the protein CASSQEVRGANEQFF. This rearrangement joins TRBV4-2 to TRBJ2-1; the D gene could be TRBD1 or TRBD2 (6 bases each). The V gene lost 0 bases and the J gene lost 6 bases, with 12 bases spanning the gap. CDR1 LGHNA and CDR2 YNFKEQ come from the germline V gene. The CDR3 loop spans 15 amino acids.